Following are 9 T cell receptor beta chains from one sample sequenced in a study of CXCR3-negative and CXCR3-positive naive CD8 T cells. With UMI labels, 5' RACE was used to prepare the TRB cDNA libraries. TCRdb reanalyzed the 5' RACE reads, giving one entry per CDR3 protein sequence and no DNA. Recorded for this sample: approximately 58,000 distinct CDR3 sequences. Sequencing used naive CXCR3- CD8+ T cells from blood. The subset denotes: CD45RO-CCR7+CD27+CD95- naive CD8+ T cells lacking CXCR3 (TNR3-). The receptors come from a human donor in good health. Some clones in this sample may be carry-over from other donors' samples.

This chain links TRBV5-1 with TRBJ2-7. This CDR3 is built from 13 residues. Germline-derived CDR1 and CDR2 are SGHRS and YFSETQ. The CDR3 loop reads CASSLEDSYEQYF.

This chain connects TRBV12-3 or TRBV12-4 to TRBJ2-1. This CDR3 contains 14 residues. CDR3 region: CASSLVLGYDEQFF.

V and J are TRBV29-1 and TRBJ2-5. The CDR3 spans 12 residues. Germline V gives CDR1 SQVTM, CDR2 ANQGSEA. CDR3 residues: CSVLSGKETQYF.

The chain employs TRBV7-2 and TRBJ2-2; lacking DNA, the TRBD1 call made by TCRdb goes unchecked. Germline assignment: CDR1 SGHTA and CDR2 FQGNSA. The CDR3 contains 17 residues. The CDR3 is CASSSRTGVISTGELVF. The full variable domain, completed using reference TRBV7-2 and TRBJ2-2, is GAGVSQSPSNKVTEKGKDVELRCDPISGHTALYWYRQSLGQGLEFLIYFQGNSAPDKSGLPSDRFSAERTGGSVSTLTIQRTQQEDSAVYLCASSSRTGVISTGELVFGEGSRLTVL.

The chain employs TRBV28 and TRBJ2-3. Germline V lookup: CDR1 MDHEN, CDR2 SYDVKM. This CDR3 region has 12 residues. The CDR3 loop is CASSFGSDTQYF.

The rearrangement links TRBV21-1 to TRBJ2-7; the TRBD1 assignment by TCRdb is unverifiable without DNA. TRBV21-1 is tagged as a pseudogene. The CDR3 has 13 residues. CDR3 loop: CASSKYTGGEQYF.

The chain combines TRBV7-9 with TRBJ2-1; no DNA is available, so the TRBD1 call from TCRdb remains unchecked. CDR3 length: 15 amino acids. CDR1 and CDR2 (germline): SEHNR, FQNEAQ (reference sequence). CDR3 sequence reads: CASSERDRDYNEQFF.

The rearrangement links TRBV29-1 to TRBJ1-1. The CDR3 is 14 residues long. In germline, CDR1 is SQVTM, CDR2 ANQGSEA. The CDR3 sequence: CSVLNQIPNTEAFF.

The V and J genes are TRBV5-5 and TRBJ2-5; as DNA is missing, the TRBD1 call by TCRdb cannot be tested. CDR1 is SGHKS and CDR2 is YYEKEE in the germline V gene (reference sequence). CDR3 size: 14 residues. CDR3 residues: CASSQDRAGETQYF.